The rows below give T cell receptor beta chains drawn from one sample of a study of Tregs in tolerant kidney transplant recipients. Clones were read by immunoSEQ multiplex PCR, and TCRdb kept only the in-frame ones, dropping some. The data contain roughly 64,000 clones, nearly 98% of them singletons. The material sequenced was Tregs from blood, taken before the transplant. These TCRs come from a human donor who received a combined kidney and bone marrow transplant. CDR3s include the opening cysteine and the closing phenylalanine or tryptophan. The order of the fields is clone size, D gene, V gene, J gene, CDR3 DNA, CDR3 protein. The D gene is left open where the match is weak. Clone size is shown for a subset of rows, as once, few, many or a class of expanded clone.

NA	TRBD1	TRBV18	TRBJ1-1	TGTGCCAGCTCACCACGGGGACAGGGAACGAACACTGAAGCTTTCTTT	CASSPRGQGTNTEAFF
NA	TRBD2	TRBV19	TRBJ2-7	TGTGCCAGTAGTCGCACTAGCGGGAGACACGAGCAGTACTTC	CASSRTSGRHEQYF
NA	NA	TRBV19	TRBJ1-3	TGTGCCAGTAGTATCTTGACATTTTCTGGAAACACCATATATTTT	CASSILTFSGNTIYF
NA	TRBD1	TRBV9	TRBJ1-3	TGTGCCAGCAGCGCACGACAGGGCCCGGGAAACACCATATATTTT	CASSARQGPGNTIYF
NA	NA	TRBV19	TRBJ1-5	TGTGCCAGTAGGGGTTTGCGGGGGGCGAGCAATCAGCCCCAGCATTTT	CASRGLRGASNQPQHF
NA	NA	TRBV5-6	TRBJ2-7	TGTGCCAGCAGCTGGGGGCAGAGCCCTTGGTACGAGCAGTACTTC	CASSWGQSPWYEQYF
NA	NA	TRBV5-1	TRBJ2-7	TGCGCCAGCAGATTCACACCGGGGGAGCAGTACTTC	CASRFTPGEQYF
NA	TRBD1	TRBV5-1	TRBJ2-5	TGCGCCAGCGGGATGAACAGGGGTTCGGCTAAGACCCAGTACTTC	CASGMNRGSAKTQYF
NA	NA	TRBV30	TRBJ2-1	TGTGCCCTCAAAAGGGGCAATGAGCAGTTCTTC	CALKRGNEQFF
NA	TRBD2	TRBV11-2	TRBJ2-3	TGTGCCAGCACCCAAATCGGACTAGCGGGGGGTACGCAGTATTTT	CASTQIGLAGGTQYF
NA	TRBD1	TRBV5-6	TRBJ1-2	TGTGCCAGTCGGGACAGGGGTCTTCATTATTATGGCTACACCTTC	CASRDRGLHYYGYTF
NA	TRBD2	TRBV4-3	TRBJ2-1	TGCGCCAGCAGCCAAGCCCTAGCGGGATTCTACAATGAGCAGTTCTTC	CASSQALAGFYNEQFF
NA	NA	TRBV15	TRBJ2-3	TGTGCCACCAGCAGAGATCGGGGCACAGATACGCAGTATTTT	CATSRDRGTDTQYF
NA	TRBD1	TRBV19	TRBJ2-3	TGTGCCAGTAGCCCTAGACAGGGGGCCATAAGCACAGATACGCAGTATTTT	CASSPRQGAISTDTQYF
NA	NA	TRBV4-1	TRBJ1-5	TGCGCCAGCAGCCGAGGAAGGAGCAATCAGCCCCAGCATTTT	CASSRGRSNQPQHF
NA	TRBD1	TRBV5-1	TRBJ1-2	TGCGCCAGCAGCCCGGCGCTCGGGACAGTGAACTATGGCTACACCTTC	CASSPALGTVNYGYTF
NA	TRBD2	TRBV10-3	TRBJ2-6	TGTGCCATCCATCCCGGACTAGCGGGAGGCTGGGGGGCCAACGTCCTGACTTTC	CAIHPGLAGGWGANVLTF
NA	TRBD2	TRBV9	TRBJ2-1	TGTGCCAGCAGCGTAGGGGCGGGGGGGCTAGTTTCCAATGAGCAGTTCTTC	CASSVGAGGLVSNEQFF
NA	NA	TRBV11-3	TRBJ2-7	TGTGCCAGCAGCTCCCGGGAAAACTACGAGCAGTACTTC	CASSSRENYEQYF
once	TRBD2	TRBV12-5	TRBJ2-1	TGTGCTAGTGGTCCAGAGCGGGGGGGCCTCAATGAGCAGTTCTTC	CASGPERGGLNEQFF
NA	TRBD2	TRBV4-2	TRBJ2-2	TGTGCCAGCAGCCAAGTTAGCGGGGGGAATGCCGGGGAGCTGTTTTTT	CASSQVSGGNAGELFF
NA	NA	TRBV5-5	TRBJ2-7	TGTGCCAGCAGCTTTTTGGCTTTCTCCTCCTACGAGCAGTACTTC	CASSFLAFSSYEQYF
once	NA	TRBV6-6	TRBJ2-7	TGTGCCAGCAGTCAACGGGACATCTTCACCTCCTACGAGCAGTACTTC	CASSQRDIFTSYEQYF
NA	TRBD2	TRBV10-3	TRBJ2-3	TGTGCCATCAGTGAGTGGCTAGCGGGGACCACAGATACGCAGTATTTT	CAISEWLAGTTDTQYF
once	NA	TRBV30	TRBJ1-4	TGTGCCTGGAGTGAAAGGGGGGAAAAACTGTTTTTT	CAWSERGEKLFF
NA	TRBD2	TRBV11-3	TRBJ2-3	TGTGCCAGCAGCTTAGGAGGGAGGGTTTCGGTTACGCAGTATTTT	CASSLGGRVSVTQYF
NA	TRBD2	TRBV11-3	TRBJ2-7	TGTGCCAGCACCACCGGGCTAGCGGGAGCGAACGAGCAGTACTTC	CASTTGLAGANEQYF
NA	TRBD1	TRBV9	TRBJ1-4	TGTGCCAGCAACAGGGGGGGAACAACTAATGAAAAACTGTTTTTT	CASNRGGTTNEKLFF
NA	TRBD1	TRBV5-1	TRBJ1-6	TGCGCCAGCAGTCAGGGGGACAGGCCTAATTCACCCCTCCACTTT	CASSQGDRPNSPLHF
NA	NA	TRBV19	TRBJ1-4	TGTGCCAGTAGCGCACAGTGGGATGAAAAACTGTTTTTT	CASSAQWDEKLFF
NA	NA	TRBV7-7	TRBJ1-1	TGTGCCAGCAGCTCGGCGGTGAACACTGAAGCTTTCTTT	CASSSAVNTEAFF
NA	TRBD1	TRBV5-1	TRBJ2-2	TGCGCCAGCTCGCCGGGACAGTACACCGGGGAGCTGTTTTTT	CASSPGQYTGELFF
NA	NA	TRBV27	TRBJ2-7	TGTGCCAGCAGTTTCAGAGGGTACGAGCAGTACTTC	CASSFRGYEQYF
NA	NA	TRBV6-1	TRBJ2-2	TGTGCCAGCAGCGTACTAGCCCTGGGGACCGGGGAGCTGTTTTTT	CASSVLALGTGELFF
NA	NA	TRBV6-5	TRBJ2-7	TGTGCCAGCAGTTACCGTCAGGGCTACGAGCAGTACTTC	CASSYRQGYEQYF
NA	NA	TRBV10-3	TRBJ1-2	TGTGCCATCAGTGGTGGGGTCAGGGGCGATGGCTACACCTTC	CAISGGVRGDGYTF
NA	NA	TRBV29-1	TRBJ1-1	TGCAGCGTTCAAATCACTGAAGCTTTCTTT	CSVQITEAFF
NA	TRBD2	TRBV7-2	TRBJ2-1	TGTGCCAGCCGCGGACCGGGGACTAGCGGGAGTGTCACCTACAATGAGCAGTTCTTC	CASRGPGTSGSVTYNEQFF
once	NA	TRBV19	TRBJ1-3	TGTGCCAGTAGTACCTACAGATTTAGCTCTGGAAACACCATATATTTT	CASSTYRFSSGNTIYF
NA	NA	TRBV5-1	TRBJ1-1	TGCGCCAGCAGCTTGGAGGCAGGTCTTGAAGCTTTCTTT	CASSLEAGLEAFF
NA	TRBD2	TRBV9	TRBJ2-7	TGTGCCAGCAGCGTGTTAGCGGGACCAACCTACGAGCAGTACTTC	CASSVLAGPTYEQYF